These T cell receptor beta chains were read from a single sample in a study of cytomegalovirus exposure and HLA in healthy donors. Sequencing was performed with immunoSEQ multiplex PCR; in TCRdb, only in-frame clones are kept and a portion is missing. The sample lists 130,000 or so clones; approximately 64% were seen once. Material for sequencing was PBMCs. These receptors came from a woman between 35 and 50 years old in good health and CMV-seronegative. Both conserved end residues are part of each CDR3. A D gene is named only where the DNA matches it firmly. The size field is filled for only some rows; it gives once, few, many or a size class.

V gene,D gene,J gene,clone size,CDR3 protein,CDR3 DNA
TRBV23-1,NA,TRBJ2-7,NA,CASSPHTNSYEQYF,TGCGCCAGCAGTCCCCATACAAACTCCTACGAGCAGTACTTC
TRBV28,NA,TRBJ2-2,NA,CASSLWGARTGELFF,TGTGCCAGCAGTTTATGGGGGGCGCGCACCGGGGAGCTGTTTTTT
TRBV6-6,NA,TRBJ1-3,NA,CASSRDSRDTIYF,TGTGCCAGCAGTCGGGACTCGAGAGACACCATATATTTT
TRBV2,TRBD1,TRBJ1-6,NA,CASSWTGLGVNSPLHF,TGTGCCAGCAGTTGGACAGGCCTCGGGGTTAATTCACCCCTCCACTTT
TRBV18,TRBD1,TRBJ2-7,few,CASSPRTGSSYEQYF,TGTGCCAGCTCCCCCCGGACAGGGTCATCCTACGAGCAGTACTTC
TRBV11-2,NA,TRBJ2-7,NA,CASSTGQNTHYEQYF,TGTGCCAGCAGCACCGGACAGAACACCCACTACGAGCAGTACTTC
TRBV2,TRBD2,TRBJ2-5,once,CASSAGAGGQETQYF,TGTGCCAGCAGTGCGGGAGCGGGGGGGCAAGAGACCCAGTACTTC
TRBV6-1,TRBD1,TRBJ2-1,few,CASSEAPGQQYEQFF,TGTGCCAGCAGTGAAGCGCCGGGACAGCAGTATGAGCAGTTCTTC
TRBV4-2,TRBD1,TRBJ1-5,NA,CASSQEGTGWGNQPQHF,TGTGCCAGCAGCCAAGAGGGGACAGGGTGGGGCAATCAGCCCCAGCATTTT
TRBV4-3,NA,TRBJ1-6,few,CASSRQGKESPLHF,TGCGCCAGCAGCCGGCAGGGTAAGGAGTCACCCCTCCACTTT
TRBV7-8,NA,TRBJ2-3,NA,CASRGSTDTQYF,TGTGCCAGCAGGGGCAGCACAGATACGCAGTATTTT
TRBV4-1,NA,TRBJ1-4,NA,CASSQDGGQYYGKLFF,TGCGCCAGCAGCCAAGATGGCGGACAGTATTATGGGAAACTGTTTTTT
TRBV19,NA,TRBJ2-1,NA,CASSMVGRVYNEQFF,TGTGCCAGTAGTATGGTGGGCAGGGTCTACAATGAGCAGTTCTTC
TRBV14,TRBD2,TRBJ2-1,few,CASSQGFGLAGSSYNEQFF,TGTGCCAGCAGCCAAGGATTTGGGCTAGCGGGGTCATCCTACAATGAGCAGTTCTTC
TRBV29-1,NA,TRBJ1-1,NA,CSGARGTGNTEAFF,TGCAGCGGGGCGCGGGGAACAGGAAACACTGAAGCTTTCTTT
TRBV7-2,TRBD1,TRBJ1-5,NA,CASSWRDSPYQPQHF,TGTGCCAGCAGCTGGCGGGACAGCCCATATCAGCCCCAGCATTTT
TRBV6-5,TRBD1,TRBJ1-1,few,CASSYWTGNTEAFF,TGTGCCAGCAGTTACTGGACAGGGAACACTGAAGCTTTCTTT
TRBV9,NA,TRBJ1-1,NA,CASSHLGGASNTEAFF,TGTGCCAGCAGTCATCTTGGTGGGGCATCGAACACTGAAGCTTTCTTT
TRBV9,TRBD1,TRBJ1-1,NA,CASSGLDRVRAAFF,TGTGCCAGCAGCGGTTTAGACAGGGTACGCGCGGCTTTCTTT
TRBV7-2,TRBD1,TRBJ1-1,NA,CASRDRGGGTEAFF,TGTGCCAGCAGGGACAGGGGGGGCGGCACTGAAGCTTTCTTT
TRBV5-1,TRBD2,TRBJ2-4,NA,CASSLVAGTNIQYF,TGCGCCAGCAGCTTGGTAGCGGGCACAAACATTCAGTACTTC
TRBV5-1,NA,TRBJ1-5,NA,CASSLDSNQPQHF,TGCGCCAGCAGCCTGGACAGTAATCAGCCCCAGCATTTT
TRBV6-5,TRBD2,TRBJ2-1,NA,CASSSYSGGTHNEQFF,TGTGCCAGCAGTTCCTATAGCGGGGGGACTCACAATGAGCAGTTCTTC
TRBV18,NA,TRBJ1-2,NA,CASSPYRVSEGYTF,TGTGCCAGCTCACCTTACAGGGTTTCAGAGGGCTACACCTTC
TRBV6-5,NA,TRBJ1-2,NA,CASSYSRDIGGYTF,TGTGCCAGCAGTTACTCACGGGATATAGGTGGCTACACCTTC
TRBV6-5,NA,TRBJ2-2,NA,CASRAGLGAGELFF,TGTGCCAGCAGGGCGGGGTTAGGCGCCGGGGAGCTGTTTTTT
TRBV27,NA,TRBJ1-1,NA,CASSPTPSGGTEAFF,TGTGCCAGCAGTCCCACCCCCAGTGGAGGAACTGAAGCTTTCTTT
TRBV5-1,NA,TRBJ2-3,NA,CASSYEGVSTDTQYF,TGCGCCAGCAGCTACGAGGGGGTTAGCACAGATACGCAGTATTTT
TRBV7-8,NA,TRBJ1-1,NA,CASSLSGVRTNTEAFF,TGTGCCAGCAGCTTATCAGGGGTGAGGACGAACACTGAAGCTTTCTTT
TRBV15,TRBD1,TRBJ1-5,NA,CATSRVDRGNQPQHF,TGTGCCACCAGCAGAGTAGACAGGGGCAATCAGCCCCAGCATTTT